This paragraph covers one T cell receptor (beta chain) sequence. Its antigen remains unidentified. This sample was taken from a study of shared clonotypes between healthy human individuals. Whole-study findings and limits: Some clonotypes were shared by all four sorted-subset donors, while others were not shared. The non-shared ones had lower generation probabilities than the shared ones.

Deep-level assay runs were performed. The repertoire was sequenced with immunoSEQ multiplex PCR; TCRdb's copy has only in-frame clones and lacks some. This sample yields over a million clones, of which roughly 97% are seen a single time; roughly 1.2% belongs to the top ten. Trimming removed 5 bases at V and 5 bases at J, with 11 bases between. Germline CDR1 SGHTA, CDR2 FQGTGA. There are 13 residues in the CDR3. The receptor was isolated from a man aged 30-40 years in good health. The sequencing sample was made of naive CD4+ T cells sorted from blood. The subset is: CD45RA+ positively selected. V usage is TRBV7-3 and J usage is TRBJ2-3; D call uncertain. This CDR3 is CASSPVTGDTQYF. The CDR3 DNA follows: TGTGCCAGCAGCCCGGTTACCGGAGATACGCAGTATTTT.